The 5 T cell receptor beta chains reported below all come from one sample, sequenced in a study of blood T cell repertoires in COVID-19 (dated by TCRdb to 2020 to 2022). Libraries were constructed by the immunoSEQ multiplex PCR assay. TCRdb's version of the immuneACCESS table is confined to in-frame rearrangements and falls short of the full clone set. An unresolved V gene accounts for under half of the shortfall where checked; the remainder is of unknown origin. This sample comprises 150,000 to 200,000 clones, around 90% of them detected only once. The biggest ten clones account for about 2.6% of the sample. Material for sequencing was peripheral blood. Every receptor here comes from a woman of 80 years or more with COVID-19, enrolled during active disease.

Here the CDR3 DNA reads TGTGCCAGCAGCATTGGAACAGGGTCCGGTGAAGCTTTCTTT. This sequence encodes CASSIGTGSGEAFF. V and J are TRBV9 and TRBJ1-1; TRBD1 is a possible D gene (6 bases). CDR1 and CDR2 (germline): SGDLS, YYNGEE. The CDR3 length is 14 residues. The germline V and J ends were trimmed by 4 bases and 7 bases, with 17 bases remaining between them.

This chain uses TRBV19 with TRBJ2-1, with a possible D match to TRBD2 (5 bases). The germline V gene encodes CDR1 LNHDA and CDR2 SQIVND (reference sequence). There are 16 residues in the CDR3. Trimming removed 1 base from V and 1 base from J, with 11 bases in between. In DNA, the CDR3 is TGTGCCAGTAGTATAGGTGGAGGTACTTCCTACAATGAGCAGTTCTTC. This encodes CASSIGGGTSYNEQFF. The whole variable domain, filled in from reference TRBV19 and TRBJ2-1, reads DGGITQSPKYLFRKEGQNVTLSCEQNLNHDAMYWYRQDPGQGLRLIYYSQIVNDFQKGDIAEGYSVSREKKESFPLTVTSAQKNPTAFYLCASSIGGGTSYNEQFFGPGTRLTVL.

The V call is TRBV13, the J call TRBJ2-1; 11 nucleotides align to TRBD2. Germline V gene lookup returns CDR1 PRHDT and CDR2 FYEKMQ (reference sequence). J gave up 5 bases and V 5 bases, and 5 bases lay outside the gene matches. The CDR3 totals 15 residues. The CDR3 coding sequence is TGTGCCAGCAGCCTTGGGACTAGCGGACACAATGAGCAGTTCTTC. Amino acid sequence: CASSLGTSGHNEQFF.

J is TRBJ1-2 and V is TRBV12-3 or TRBV12-4; weak D call: TRBD1 (6 bases). This CDR3 comprises 13 residues. The V end lost 6 bases, the J end lost 8 bases, and 16 bases lay between the germline ends. The CDR3 DNA reads as TGTGCCAGCAGCCTACCAGGGGTTCTGGGCTACACCTTC. This gives the protein CASSLPGVLGYTF.

This chain uses TRBV12-3 or TRBV12-4 with TRBJ2-1; D is unclear. Trimming removed 6 bases at V and 6 bases at J, with 6 bases between. This CDR3 is 11 amino acids long. CDR3 coding DNA: TGTGCCAGCAGCCCCGGCAATGAGCAGTTCTTC. Residues: CASSPGNEQFF.